A single sample gave rise to the 25 T cell receptor beta chains below, sequenced in a study of T-cell memory formation after mild COVID-19. TCRdb reprocessed the 5' RACE reads with MiXCR, giving one entry per CDR3 protein. The data show approximately 260,000 distinct CDR3 sequences, around 17% seen once. Sequencing was carried out using PBMCs or a T cell subset sorted from them (not recorded which). These receptors all come from a man between 18 and 35 years old who had mild COVID-19 (a few samples of this study predate the infection). Cell type and time point are not known.

The chain has TRBV2 and TRBJ1-5, with D maybe TRBD1 (5 bases). CDR3 size: 16 residues. Germline CDR1 SNHLY, CDR2 FYNNEI. V lost 6 bases, J lost 2 bases, and 17 bases lay in between. The CDR3 loop reads CASRGPTVGGNQPQHF. The CDR3 nucleotides are TGTGCCAGCAGGGGCCCGACCGTGGGGGGCAATCAGCCCCAGCATTTT. Based on the CDR3 plus reference TRBV2 and TRBJ1-5, the full variable domain is EPEVTQTPSHQVTQMGQEVILRCVPISNHLYFYWYRQILGQKVEFLVSFYNNEISEKSEIFDDQFSVERPDGSNFTLKIRSTKLEDSAMYFCASRGPTVGGNQPQHFGDGTRLSIL.

This clonotype was recorded a few times. The CDR3 here is CASSEKGDTEAFF. As DNA, the CDR3 is TGTGCCAGCAGTGAAAAAGGGGACACTGAAGCTTTCTTT. The V call is TRBV6-1, the J call TRBJ1-1, with a weak D call TRBD1 (5 bases). The CDR3 runs to 13 residues. V lost 2 bases to trimming and J lost 3 bases, with 7 bases between them. Germline V lookup: CDR1 MNHNS, CDR2 SASEGT.

This clonotype was observed a handful of times. The chain links TRBV9 to TRBJ1-5; D is unresolved. The CDR3 loop spans 16 amino acids. Per germline, CDR1 SGDLS and CDR2 YYNGEE. The V and J ends lost 4 bases and 1 base respectively, with 15 bases between them. For the CDR3, the DNA is TGTGCCAGCAGCCCCACCGCAACCTTCAGCAATCAGCCCCAGCATTTT. This translates into CASSPTATFSNQPQHF.

The chain is built from TRBV4-3 and TRBJ2-1, with a possible D match to TRBD2 (5 bases). Per the germline V gene, CDR1 is LGHNA and CDR2 is YSLEER. V lost 3 bases, J lost 8 bases, and 20 bases lay in between. The CDR3 loop spans 16 amino acids. CDR3 nucleotides: TGCGCCAGCAGCCAGGCCTTTAGTAGCGAGGCAGATGAGCAGTTCTTC. Its translation: CASSQAFSSEADEQFF.

This clonotype was counted only a few times. The CDR3 region has the DNA TGTGCCAGCAGTTACTATAGCAGGGTGGTCGGAGATACGCAGTATTTT. This gives the protein CASSYYSRVVGDTQYF. V and J are TRBV6-5 and TRBJ2-3; possibly TRBD1 for D (5 bases). Germline values: CDR1 MNHEY, CDR2 SVGAGI. This CDR3 is 16 amino acids long. V was shortened by 1 base and J by 5 bases, with 16 bases between the two germline ends.

The chain links TRBV7-3 to TRBJ2-7; D not certain. This CDR3 region has 14 residues. CDR1 SGHTA and CDR2 FQGTGA come from the germline V gene. V was pared by 2 bases and J by 5 bases, with 13 bases between. CDR3 nucleotides: TGTGCCAGCAGCTTATCGCGGAATTCGGACGAGCAGTACTTC. Protein product: CASSLSRNSDEQYF. Looking up the rest from reference TRBV7-3 and TRBJ2-7 gives the full variable domain: GAGVSQTPSNKVTEKGKYVELRCDPISGHTALYWYRQSLGQGPEFLIYFQGTGAADDSGLPNDRFFAVRPEGSVSTLKIQRTERGDSAVYLCASSLSRNSDEQYFGPGTRLTVT.

A few counts support this clonotype. The chain has TRBV6-6 and TRBJ1-2, with unresolved D. CDR1 and CDR2 from the germline V gene are MNHNY and SVGAGI (reference sequence). Trimming cost V 5 bases and J 4 bases, with 17 bases left between them. The CDR3 covers 15 residues. The CDR3, as DNA: TGTGCCAGCAGTCCAGCCCTCGGGGAGGCCTATGGCTACACCTTC. Translated, it gives CASSPALGEAYGYTF.

J is TRBJ2-2 and V is TRBV7-3; D uncertain. The V and J ends lost 0 bases and 9 bases respectively, with 8 bases between them. Germline CDR1 reads SGHTA; CDR2 reads FQGTGA. This CDR3 has 13 amino acids. The CDR3 DNA is TGTGCCAGCAGCTTAACGTCGACCCGGGAGCTGTTTTTT. It encodes CASSLTSTRELFF.

The chain couples TRBV20-1 to TRBJ2-3, with 7 positions matching TRBD1. Losses at the gene ends were 1 base for V and 3 bases for J; bases not matched to a gene: 7. This CDR3 region has 15 residues. Germline loops: CDR1 DFQATT, CDR2 SNEGSKA (reference sequence). The CDR3 nucleotides read TGCAGTGCTAGAGCCCACAGGGGTAGGACAGATACGCAGTATTTT. This translates into CSARAHRGRTDTQYF.

This clonotype was recorded a few times. The rearrangement links TRBV7-9 to TRBJ2-7; D is undetermined. V lost 3 bases and J lost 6, with 9 bases in between. Germline lookup yields CDR1 SEHNR and CDR2 FQNEAQ (reference sequence). CDR3 length: 12 amino acids. The CDR3 region has the DNA TGTGCCAGCAGCTTCGGGCCTGGCGAGCAGTACTTC. Protein product: CASSFGPGEQYF. The full variable domain, completed using reference TRBV7-9 and TRBJ2-7, is DTGVSQNPRHKITKRGQNVTFRCDPISEHNRLYWYRQTLGQGPEFLTYFQNEAQLEKSRLLSDRFSAERPKGSFSTLEIQRTEQGDSAMYLCASSFGPGEQYFGPGTRLTVT.

This clonotype has just a few counts. CDR3 in DNA: TGTGCCAGCAGCTTATATTCGAGCTCAGATACGCAGTATTTT. It specifies CASSLYSSSDTQYF. V gene TRBV7-2 combines with J gene TRBJ2-3; no firm D call. CDR3 length: 14 residues. V was trimmed by 2 bases and J by 4 bases, leaving 10 bases between them. CDR1 and CDR2 (germline): SGHTA, FQGNSA.

V is TRBV21-1 and J is TRBJ1-6; the table's D call of TRBD1 was not tested on the DNA. TRBV21-1 is annotated as a pseudogene. The CDR3 has 14 residues. CDR3 in DNA: TGTGCCAGCAGATCGACAGGGGGGGATTCACCCCTCCACTTT. Translated, it gives CASRSTGGDSPLHF.

The rearrangement uses TRBV5-1 and TRBJ2-1; the match to TRBD1 covers 7 bases. J lost 1 base, V lost 0 bases, and 4 bases had no gene match. This CDR3 has 16 amino acids. CDR1 is SGHRS and CDR2 is YFSETQ in the germline V gene. CDR3 sequence (DNA): TGCGCCAGCAGCTTGGAAGGGGGCGCGTCCTACAATGAGCAGTTCTTC. It yields the protein CASSLEGGASYNEQFF.

This chain joins TRBV6-6 and TRBJ1-2, with 10 positions matching TRBD1. V shed 5 bases, J shed 5 bases, and the junction held 5 bases outside the gene matches. The CDR3 has 14 residues. Germline assignment: CDR1 MNHNY and CDR2 SVGAGI (reference sequence). Here the CDR3 DNA reads TGTGCCAGCAGTGCGGACAGGGGGTTTTATGGCTACACCTTC. Its translation is CASSADRGFYGYTF.

The chain is built from TRBV15 and TRBJ1-5; unclear D gene. This CDR3 comprises 15 residues. With 3 bases removed from V and 0 bases from J, the gap between germline ends came to 9 bases. Per the germline V gene, CDR1 is LNHNV and CDR2 is YYDKDF (reference sequence). CDR3 sequence reads: CATSRGSYSNQPQHF. CDR3 in DNA: TGTGCCACCAGCAGGGGCAGCTATAGCAATCAGCCCCAGCATTTT.

V usage is TRBV14 and J usage is TRBJ2-3, with TRBD1 matching over 7 bases. The CDR3 length is 16 residues. Germline V lookup: CDR1 SGHDN, CDR2 FVKESK. After removal of 3 bases from V and 3 bases from J, the junction contained 9 bases not matched to a gene. The CDR3 DNA follows: TGTGCCAGCAGCCACCTGACAGGGAGAGGAACAGATACGCAGTATTTT. It yields the protein CASSHLTGRGTDTQYF.

This chain uses TRBV14 with TRBJ1-2; perhaps TRBD1 as D (6 bases). The CDR3 spans 14 residues. The germline gives CDR1 SGHDN, CDR2 FVKESK. Deletions cut 3 bases from V and 5 bases from J, with 13 bases between. The CDR3 region has the DNA TGTGCCAGCAGCCATCGGACAGCTCGTTATGGCTACACCTTC. This translates into CASSHRTARYGYTF. Combining the CDR3 with reference TRBV14 and TRBJ1-2 gives the whole variable domain EAGVTQFPSHSVIEKGQTVTLRCDPISGHDNLYWYRRVMGKEIKFLLHFVKESKQDESGMPNNRFLAERTGGTYSTLKVQPAELEDSGVYFCASSHRTARYGYTFGSGTRLTVV.

The chain employs TRBV27 and TRBJ2-5; D is unclear. V was cut by 4 bases and J by 5 bases, with 8 bases left in between. Germline V gives CDR1 MNHEY, CDR2 SMNVEV (reference sequence). The CDR3 covers 12 residues. The CDR3 coding sequence is TGTGCCAGCAGTTCCCCACGGGAGACCCAGTACTTC. Protein: CASSSPRETQYF.

There are many counts of this clonotype. V and J are TRBV27 and TRBJ2-2; possible D gene TRBD2, 5 bases. The CDR3 has 13 amino acids. The germline CDR1 and CDR2 sequences are MNHEY and SMNVEV (reference sequence). V lost 4 bases, J lost 5 bases, and 8 bases lay in between. The CDR3 region is CASSYRRTGELFF. CDR3 bases: TGTGCCAGCAGTTATAGGAGGACCGGGGAGCTGTTTTTT.

The rearrangement joins TRBV4-3 to TRBJ1-5, with D unresolved. V lost 0 bases, J lost 3 bases, and 6 bases lay in between. This CDR3 has 14 residues. Germline CDR1 reads LGHNA; CDR2 reads YSLEER. CDR3 nucleotides: TGCGCCAGCAGCCAAGAGTCGAACAATCAGCCCCAGCATTTT. It is translated as CASSQESNNQPQHF.

The gene calls are TRBV12-3 or TRBV12-4 and TRBJ2-7; D not certain. Deletions cut 5 bases from V and 5 bases from J, with 10 bases between. This CDR3 spans 12 amino acids. CDR3 DNA: TGTGCCAGCAGTCCCCGTTTCGACGAGCAGTACTTC. It encodes CASSPRFDEQYF.

The rearrangement uses TRBV6-2 or TRBV6-3 and TRBJ2-5, with no clear D. Germline assignment: CDR1 MNHEY and CDR2 SVGEGT. This CDR3 is 12 amino acids long. V lost 7 bases, J lost 4 bases, and 10 bases lay in between. The CDR3, as DNA: TGTGCCAGCACGCCTGGGGTAGAGACCCAGTACTTC. Amino acid sequence: CASTPGVETQYF.

The CDR3 DNA follows: TGTGCCAGCTCACCAACAGGGGGCGCAACCTCTGGAAACACCATATATTTT. It specifies CASSPTGGATSGNTIYF. The V and J genes are TRBV18 and TRBJ1-3, with TRBD1 matching 9 bases. Losses at the gene ends were 2 bases for V and 0 bases for J; bases not matched to a gene: 5. This CDR3 contains 17 residues. Germline V gives CDR1 KGHSH, CDR2 LQKENI.

This clonotype was seen a few times. The chain employs TRBV6-5 and TRBJ2-1, with 8 bases aligning to TRBD2. CDR3 length: 15 amino acids. V lost 5 bases, J lost 10 bases, and 13 bases stayed unmatched. Germline V CDR1 and CDR2: MNHEY, SVGAGI. CDR3 sequence: CASSPGGLVSPEQFF. The CDR3 DNA is TGTGCCAGCAGTCCCGGGGGACTAGTCTCCCCGGAGCAGTTCTTC.

This sequence joins TRBV20-1 and TRBJ2-1; D is possibly TRBD1 (6 bases). With 5 bases removed from V and 6 bases from J, the gap between germline ends came to 23 bases. Germline V gene data show CDR1 as DFQATT and CDR2 as SNEGSKA (reference sequence). The CDR3 is 16 residues long. The CDR3 sequence is CSALSGTSHPTNEQFF. The DNA for the CDR3 is TGCAGTGCTTTATCCGGGACATCCCACCCCACCAATGAGCAGTTCTTC.